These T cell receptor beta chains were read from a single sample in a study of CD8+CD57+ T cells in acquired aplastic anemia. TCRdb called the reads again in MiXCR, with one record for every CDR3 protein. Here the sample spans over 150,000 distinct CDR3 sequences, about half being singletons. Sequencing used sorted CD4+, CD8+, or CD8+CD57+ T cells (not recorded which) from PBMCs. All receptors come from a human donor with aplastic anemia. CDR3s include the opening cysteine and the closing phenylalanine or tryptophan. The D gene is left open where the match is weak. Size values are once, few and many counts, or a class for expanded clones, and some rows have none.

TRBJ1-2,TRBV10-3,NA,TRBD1,CAISDRTGGNNANYGYTF
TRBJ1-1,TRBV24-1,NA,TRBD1,CAASGQGVEAFF
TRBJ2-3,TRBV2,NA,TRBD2,CANNLGLAVTDTQYF
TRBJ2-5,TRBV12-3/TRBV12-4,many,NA,CASSPGAVGETQYF
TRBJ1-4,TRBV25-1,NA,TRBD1,CASRPGDRVNEKLFF
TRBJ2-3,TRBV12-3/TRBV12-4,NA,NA,CASSTSNDADTQYF
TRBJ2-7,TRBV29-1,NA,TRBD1,CSVSGGSLSSYEQYF
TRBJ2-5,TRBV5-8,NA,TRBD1,CASSLGGQGGTEETQYF
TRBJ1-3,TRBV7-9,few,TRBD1,CASSPPGQGGNTIYF
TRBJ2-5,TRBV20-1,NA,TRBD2,CSAERREAKAQYF
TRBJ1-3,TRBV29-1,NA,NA,CSVGTGTGNTIYF
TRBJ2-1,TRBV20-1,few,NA,CSARIQDNEQFF
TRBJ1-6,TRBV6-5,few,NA,CASSYRGAGSPLHF
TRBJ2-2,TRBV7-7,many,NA,CASSLFSDRGSGELFF
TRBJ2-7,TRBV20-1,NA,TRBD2,CSASGTSGPTYEQYF
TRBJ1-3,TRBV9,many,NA,CASSVGGGLSGNTIYF
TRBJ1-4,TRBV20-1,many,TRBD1,CSAPRGPNEKLFF
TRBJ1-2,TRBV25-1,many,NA,CASSAYPGQGGAGYGYTF
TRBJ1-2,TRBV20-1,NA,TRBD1,CSARETGDYGYTF
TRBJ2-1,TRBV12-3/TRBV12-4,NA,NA,CASSLLGTRGYNEQFF
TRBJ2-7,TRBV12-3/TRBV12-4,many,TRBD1,CASSLRTGLGYEQYF
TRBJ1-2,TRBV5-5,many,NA,CASSSTGFSGGYTF
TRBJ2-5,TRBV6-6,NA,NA,CAAGAQVTQYF
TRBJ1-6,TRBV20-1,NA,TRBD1,CSALTGTGASPLHF
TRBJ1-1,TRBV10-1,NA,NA,CASSEGWDIKGGEAFF
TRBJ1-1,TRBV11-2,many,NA,CASSLTELNTEAFF
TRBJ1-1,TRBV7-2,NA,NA,CASSFWRGTEAFF
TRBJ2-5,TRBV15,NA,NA,CATSSVSRDLATQYF
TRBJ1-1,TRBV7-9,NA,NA,CASSLISQNTEAFF